These 8 T cell receptor beta chains were sequenced from one sample in a study of cytomegalovirus exposure and HLA in healthy donors. Sequencing was performed with immunoSEQ multiplex PCR; in TCRdb, only in-frame clones are kept and a portion is missing. The sample carries about 50,000 clones, around 94% recorded once. The sample was PBMCs. The receptors were gathered from a man between 18 and 35 years old in good health and CMV-seronegative.

The V gene is TRBV6-5, the J gene TRBJ2-7, with D uncertain. CDR3 length: 14 amino acids. V lost 0 bases and J 3 bases, leaving 9 bases between the germline ends. Germline CDR1 is MNHEY and CDR2 is SVGAGI. CDR3 amino acids: CASSYSNAVYEQYF. Written as DNA, the CDR3 is TGTGCCAGCAGTTACTCGAACGCGGTCTACGAGCAGTACTTC.

This chain links TRBV6-5 with TRBJ2-2; D ambiguous. Deletions cut 3 bases from V and 1 base from J, with 6 bases between. Germline V gene sequence: CDR1 MNHEY, CDR2 SVGAGI. CDR3 length: 14 amino acids. The CDR3 is CASSYRQNTGELFF. The CDR3 nucleotides are TGTGCCAGCAGTTATAGACAGAACACCGGGGAGCTGTTTTTT.

The chain employs TRBV19 and TRBJ1-2; 9 bases map to TRBD1. This CDR3 is 14 amino acids long. Germline loops: CDR1 LNHDA, CDR2 SQIVND (reference sequence). V gave up 5 bases and J gave up 4 bases; unmatched junction bases: 5. The CDR3 region has the DNA TGTGCCAGTAGTTCGACAGGGGGAGGCTATGGCTACACCTTC. Residues: CASSSTGGGYGYTF.

The chain carries TRBV5-1 and TRBJ2-3, with D hard to call. Trimming pared 0 bases from V and 5 bases from J, leaving 7 bases between. CDR3 length: 13 amino acids. Germline-derived CDR1 and CDR2 are SGHRS and YFSETQ. The CDR3 spells CASSLGRGDTQYF. CDR3 in DNA: TGCGCCAGCAGCTTGGGGCGAGGAGATACGCAGTATTTT.

The V call is TRBV28, the J call TRBJ2-7; TRBD2 aligns across 13 bases. J gave up 2 bases and V 6 bases, and 16 bases lay outside the gene matches. The CDR3 is made up of 19 amino acids. Germline CDR1 MDHEN, CDR2 SYDVKM. The CDR3 DNA reads as TGTGCCAGCAGCCCTTCGACCGGGACTAGCGGGGAAGGGCCCTACGAGCAGTACTTC. Its translation: CASSPSTGTSGEGPYEQYF.

The V call is TRBV28, the J call TRBJ1-2; TRBD1 agrees at 8 bases. This CDR3 contains 14 residues. Germline CDR1 reads MDHEN; CDR2 reads SYDVKM. The J segment lost 8 bases and the V segment lost 3 bases, leaving 8 bases of the junction unmatched. CDR3 bases: TGTGCCAGCAGTTTTGTGACAGGGGATTACGGCTACACCTTC. Its translation is CASSFVTGDYGYTF.

The CDR3 loop is CASSRDRLGETQYF. CDR3 in DNA: TGCGCCAGCAGCCGCGACAGATTGGGTGAGACCCAGTACTTC. The chain has TRBV5-1 and TRBJ2-5; possible D gene TRBD1, 5 bases. The ends were cut back, 4 bases at V and 5 bases at J, with 15 bases in the middle. This CDR3 is 14 amino acids long. Germline CDR1 reads SGHRS; CDR2 reads YFSETQ.

The chain has TRBV7-2 and TRBJ2-7, with 9 bases that match TRBD1. The V and J ends lost 5 bases and 4 bases, in that order; junction bases with no gene match: 6. CDR3 size: 14 residues. Germline assignment: CDR1 SGHTA and CDR2 FQGNSA. The CDR3 sequence: CASSPRTGEYEQYF. For the CDR3, the DNA is TGTGCCAGCAGCCCAAGGACAGGGGAATACGAGCAGTACTTC.